Below, 18 T cell receptor beta chains from the same sample are listed, as sequenced in a study of T cell responses to AZD1222 COVID-19 vaccine. The table came from immunoSEQ multiplex PCR; TCRdb's copy has only in-frame clones and leaves some out. The repertoire holds some 150,000 clones, with around 84% as singletons. The sample consisted of peripheral blood, taken 28 days after the second AZD1222 dose. The receptors originated from an adult who received the AZD1222 COVID-19 vaccine.

The V and J genes are TRBV5-1 and TRBJ2-1, with TRBD2 matching over 11 bases. V dropped 4 bases and J dropped 5; count of bases not matched to a gene: 8. Germline-derived CDR1 and CDR2 are SGHRS and YFSETQ. The CDR3 consists of 16 residues. CDR3 sequence reads: CASSRTGTSGHNEQFF. The DNA for the CDR3 is TGCGCCAGCAGCCGAACCGGGACTAGCGGTCACAATGAGCAGTTCTTC.

This clone came up once. The chain carries TRBV2 and TRBJ1-2; no clear D gene. Trimming took 3 bases from V and 6 from J, leaving 8 bases between them. CDR1 is SNHLY, CDR2 FYNNEI, per germline. CDR3 size: 12 residues. The CDR3 reads CASSDRGNGYTF. Here the CDR3 DNA reads TGTGCCAGCAGTGACCGGGGAAATGGCTACACCTTC.

The chain has TRBV7-2 and TRBJ1-2; D might be TRBD1 (6 bases). Germline CDR1 SGHTA, CDR2 FQGNSA. The CDR3 sequence is 16 residues long. The V end lost 7 bases, the J end lost 0 bases, and 18 bases lay between the germline ends. The CDR3 sequence is CASTQGQGRANYGYTF. The CDR3, as DNA: TGTGCCAGCACCCAGGGGCAGGGGAGGGCTAACTATGGCTACACCTTC.

This chain links TRBV4-1 with TRBJ2-3, with 7 positions matching TRBD2. The trim removed 4 bases at V and 0 bases at J, leaving 4 bases unmatched. The CDR3 loop spans 15 amino acids. In germline, CDR1 is MGHRA, CDR2 YSYEKL. CDR3 region: CASSLSGTSTDTQYF. CDR3 sequence (DNA): TGCGCCAGCAGCCTAAGCGGGACTAGCACAGATACGCAGTATTTT.

The chain combines TRBV28 with TRBJ1-6; D perhaps matches TRBD1 (5 bases). The CDR3 runs 12 residues. Trimming left V 2 bases short and J 10 bases short, with 6 bases between. Germline V gene sequence: CDR1 MDHEN, CDR2 SYDVKM. Written as DNA, the CDR3 is TGTGCCAGCAGTTTAGGGGACTCACCCCTCCACTTT. This gives the protein CASSLGDSPLHF.

This clone turned up a few times. The chain is built from TRBV19 and TRBJ1-4; D call uncertain. This CDR3 region has 17 residues. Germline CDR1 is LNHDA and CDR2 is SQIVND (reference sequence). Trimming left V 2 bases short and J 0 bases short, with 13 bases between. The DNA of the CDR3 is TGTGCCAGTAGTATACACGCTAAATCGGCAACTAATGAAAAACTGTTTTTT. This sequence encodes CASSIHAKSATNEKLFF.

This rearrangement joins TRBV7-6 to TRBJ2-1, with TRBD2 identical over 8 bases. V gave up 5 bases and J gave up 3 bases; unmatched junction bases: 6. Germline V gene sequence: CDR1 SGHVS, CDR2 FNYEAQ. The CDR3 runs to 15 residues. The DNA of the CDR3 is TGTGCCAGCAGCCGGGGGGCGGGGGGCTACAATGAGCAGTTCTTC. Amino acid sequence: CASSRGAGGYNEQFF.

The chain joins TRBV19 to TRBJ1-5; possibly TRBD1 for D (6 bases). Trimming took off 5 bases at V and 7 bases at J, with 18 bases between the two ends. Germline V gene lookup returns CDR1 LNHDA and CDR2 SQIVND (reference sequence). The CDR3 length is 15 residues. The DNA of the CDR3 is TGTGCCAGTAGTGACGCTACAGGGTATTGGCAGCCCCAGCATTTT. This translates into CASSDATGYWQPQHF.

The genes are TRBV2 and TRBJ2-1; D is perhaps TRBD2 (6 bases). The CDR3 has 14 amino acids. The germline V and J ends were trimmed by 7 bases and 10 bases, with 20 bases remaining between them. Germline V gene sequence: CDR1 SNHLY, CDR2 FYNNEI. CDR3 in DNA: TGTGCCAGCAACTACGGTTGGGGGGAAGTCGAGCAGTTCTTC. Amino acids: CASNYGWGEVEQFF.

The V gene is TRBV19, the J gene TRBJ1-1, with D uncertain. Germline V lookup: CDR1 LNHDA, CDR2 SQIVND (reference sequence). V was pared by 5 bases and J by 3 bases, with 10 bases between. This CDR3 has 13 residues. CDR3 bases: TGTGCCAGTAGTCAGGCTCGGGACACTGAAGCTTTCTTT. Residues: CASSQARDTEAFF.

J is TRBJ1-4 and V is TRBV5-1; D gene uncertain. V lost 0 bases to trimming and J lost 0 bases, with 15 bases between them. CDR3 length equals 18 residues. The V gene's germline CDR1 is SGHRS and CDR2 YFSETQ. In DNA form, the CDR3 reads TGCGCCAGCAGCTTGGTTCCCGTCCGAAGTACAACTAATGAAAAACTGTTTTTT. Amino acid sequence: CASSLVPVRSTTNEKLFF.

The chain is built from TRBV5-3 and TRBJ1-2; 7 bases map to TRBD1. TRBV5-3 is annotated as an ORF whose role is uncertain. With 2 bases clipped from V and 10 bases from J, the junction kept 23 bases outside the gene matches. CDR3 length equals 18 residues. The CDR3 region has the DNA TGTGCCAGAAGCTTTCCCTCCTTTGACAGGGAAAAGGCTAGGGCCTACACCTTC. Translated, it gives CARSFPSFDREKARAYTF.

The chain combines TRBV10-1 with TRBJ2-7; the D gene could be TRBD1 or TRBD2 (5 bases each). V was trimmed by 2 bases and J by 6 bases, leaving 11 bases between them. CDR3 size: 13 residues. The germline CDR1 and CDR2 sequences are WNHNN and SYGVQD (reference sequence). The CDR3, as DNA: TGCGCCAGCAGTGAGGGGGGATCGGGCGAGCAGTACTTC. This translates into CASSEGGSGEQYF.

The count of this clone is one. The sample contains more than one DNA sequence encoding this CDR3. V usage is TRBV12-3 or TRBV12-4 and J usage is TRBJ2-5; perhaps D is TRBD1 or TRBD2 (5 bases each). The CDR3 length is 13 residues. Trimming took 0 bases from V and 4 from J, leaving 6 bases between them. CDR3 region: CASSLAGVETQYF. The CDR3 DNA follows: TGTGCCAGCAGTTTAGCGGGGGTAGAGACCCAGTACTTC.

A few counts support this clone. The chain uses TRBV27 and TRBJ2-7; D is possibly TRBD1 or TRBD2 (5 bases each). CDR3 length: 16 amino acids. Trimming left V 6 bases short and J 7 bases short, with 25 bases between. Germline V gene lookup returns CDR1 MNHEY and CDR2 SMNVEV (reference sequence). The CDR3 region has the DNA TGTGCCAGCAGCTCATGGGGCCCAGGCGGGCTGGGGGAGCAGTACTTC. This translates into CASSSWGPGGLGEQYF.

The chain recombines TRBV5-4 with TRBJ1-2; D gene unclear. The V end lost 4 bases, the J end lost 3 bases, and 10 bases lay between the germline ends. In germline, CDR1 is SGHNT, CDR2 YYREEE (reference sequence). This CDR3 has 13 residues. The CDR3 loop is CASSPDAYYGYTF. Written as DNA, the CDR3 is TGTGCCAGCAGCCCTGATGCCTACTATGGCTACACCTTC. The full variable domain, in which reference TRBV5-4 and TRBJ1-2 provide the parts outside the CDR3, is ETGVTQSPTHLIKTRGQQVTLRCSSQSGHNTVSWYQQALGQGPQFIFQYYREEENGRGNFPPRFSGLQFPNYSSELNVNALELDDSALYLCASSPDAYYGYTFGSGTRLTVV.

The chain is built from TRBV12-3 or TRBV12-4 and TRBJ1-1; 7 nucleotides match TRBD1. The ends lost 6 bases at V and 5 bases at J; junction bases unmatched: 0. This CDR3 contains 11 residues. CDR3 region: CASRDRTEAFF. The CDR3 nucleotides are TGTGCCAGCAGGGACAGGACTGAAGCTTTCTTT.

The rearrangement uses TRBV5-1 and TRBJ2-7, with D tentatively TRBD1 or TRBD2 (5 bases each). V lost 4 bases to trimming and J lost 2 bases, with 16 bases between them. Germline-derived CDR1 and CDR2 are SGHRS and YFSETQ. CDR3 length equals 15 residues. CDR3 sequence (DNA): TGCGCCAGCAGCACAGGCACCAGGAGGACCTACGAGCAGTACTTC. It encodes CASSTGTRRTYEQYF.